These 8 T cell receptor beta chains share one sample of origin, sequenced in a study of identifying expanded T cells in peripheral blood. The data were produced by immunoSEQ multiplex PCR, yet TCRdb's version contains in-frame clones alone and is incomplete. The sample shows 100,000 to 150,000 clones, roughly 84% of them seen only once. The sequencing input was blood. The receptors here all came from a person aged 18 to 75 in good health.

The rearrangement links TRBV19 to TRBJ2-2; no firm D call. CDR3 length: 16 residues. Germline V CDR1 and CDR2: LNHDA, SQIVND (reference sequence). V lost 3 bases to trimming and J lost 5 bases, with 16 bases between them. For the CDR3, the DNA is TGTGCCAGTAGTATTTTCGGACCTCTCATGACCGGGGAGCTGTTTTTT. Protein: CASSIFGPLMTGELFF. Combining the CDR3 with reference TRBV19 and TRBJ2-2 gives the whole variable domain DGGITQSPKYLFRKEGQNVTLSCEQNLNHDAMYWYRQDPGQGLRLIYYSQIVNDFQKGDIAEGYSVSREKKESFPLTVTSAQKNPTAFYLCASSIFGPLMTGELFFGEGSRLTVL.

There are a few counts of this clone. The gene calls are TRBV7-2 and TRBJ1-1; D unclear. The ends were cut back, 1 base at V and 8 bases at J, with 11 bases in the middle. The germline gives CDR1 SGHTA, CDR2 FQGNSA. The CDR3 loop spans 13 amino acids. For the CDR3, the DNA is TGTGCCAGCAGCTTAGGTTTCGTCCAAGAAGCTTTCTTT. Translation: CASSLGFVQEAFF.

CDR3 DNA: TGTGCCAGCAGCTTACAGGGGGCTGGAAACACCATATATTTT. Translation: CASSLQGAGNTIYF. The chain has TRBV11-3 and TRBJ1-3, with 7 bases identical to TRBD1. This CDR3 is 14 amino acids long. J was trimmed by 2 bases and V by 2 bases; bases with no gene match: 0. From germline, CDR1 is SGHNT and CDR2 YENEEA.

This clone was observed a single time. The chain links TRBV11-3 to TRBJ2-7, with D perhaps matching TRBD1 (5 bases). V dropped 5 bases and J dropped 3 bases, with 8 bases sitting between them. Germline V CDR1 and CDR2: SGHNT, YENEEA. This CDR3 comprises 12 residues. The CDR3 protein is CASSPQGYEQYF. CDR3 in DNA: TGTGCCAGCAGCCCGCAGGGCTACGAGCAGTACTTC. The full variable domain, rest sourced from reference TRBV11-3 and TRBJ2-7, is EAGVVQSPRYKIIEKKQPVAFWCNPISGHNTLYWYLQNLGQGPELLIRYENEEAVDDSQLPKDRFSAERLKGVDSTLKIQPAELGDSAVYLCASSPQGYEQYFGPGTRLTVT.

This rearrangement joins TRBV6-1 to TRBJ2-7; tentatively, D is TRBD1 (6 bases). Deletions cut 4 bases from V and 0 bases from J, with 13 bases between. The CDR3 has 15 amino acids. CDR1 and CDR2 (germline): MNHNS, SASEGT. CDR3 region: CASSGTGLSSYEQYF. The CDR3, as DNA: TGTGCCAGCAGTGGTACAGGGCTCAGCTCCTACGAGCAGTACTTC.

The genes are TRBV6-5 and TRBJ1-1; 9 nucleotides align to TRBD1. Germline V gives CDR1 MNHEY, CDR2 SVGAGI. The CDR3 consists of 15 residues. J was trimmed by 3 bases and V by 6 bases; bases with no gene match: 8. The CDR3 is CASSGQGKGYTEAFF. CDR3 sequence (DNA): TGTGCCAGCAGCGGACAGGGGAAGGGGTACACTGAAGCTTTCTTT.

The V call is TRBV9, the J call TRBJ1-2, with D possibly matching TRBD1 (5 bases). Trimming cost V 4 bases and J 3 bases, with 13 bases left between them. The CDR3 covers 14 residues. The V gene's germline CDR1 is SGDLS and CDR2 YYNGEE. Here the CDR3 reads CASSPRRDYYGYTF. In DNA, the CDR3 is TGTGCCAGCAGCCCAAGGAGGGACTACTATGGCTACACCTTC. Drawing the rest from reference TRBV9 and TRBJ1-2, the complete variable domain is DSGVTQTPKHLITATGQRVTLRCSPRSGDLSVYWYQQSLDQGLQFLIQYYNGEERAKGNILERFSAQQFPDLHSELNLSSLELGDSALYFCASSPRRDYYGYTFGSGTRLTVV.

The chain is built from TRBV27 and TRBJ1-5; tentative D call: TRBD1 (5 bases). Per the germline V gene, CDR1 is MNHEY and CDR2 is SMNVEV (reference sequence). V was cut by 3 bases and J by 2 bases, with 17 bases left in between. CDR3 size: 17 residues. CDR3 sequence: CASSFLPGPGGNQPQHF. For the CDR3, the DNA is TGTGCCAGCAGTTTTTTACCGGGGCCCGGGGGCAATCAGCCCCAGCATTTT.